The T cell receptor (beta chain) described here comes from a study of regulatory T cells in long-lasting Graves disease (dated by TCRdb to the early 2020s). In terms of the full investigation: Newly diagnosed Graves' disease patients had taken antithyroid drugs for less than 3 months. Persistent Graves' disease patients were compared with newly diagnosed Graves' disease patients by peripheral blood TCR sequencing and RNA sequencing. The study was conducted in China and was registered as a clinical trial. A total of about 35 samples underwent TCR sequencing, from about 13 patients with persistent Graves' disease and 20 or so patients with newly diagnosed Graves' disease.

This clonotype was seen repeatedly, ten times or more. Its antigen is unknown. The sample holds no much larger clone one base away, and base qualities are not on file. Library method: multiplex PCR. The instrument was an Illumina HiSeq 4000. To build TCR beta libraries, CDR3 regions were amplified by Arm-PCR using iRepertoire HTBI primers. Before sequencing, the PCR products underwent gel purification. The authors' analysis ran thus. A total of 62 TRBV and 14 TRBJ segments were identified across samples and were used for gene usage analysis of CDR3 amino acid clonotypes. COPE and FqMerger were used to merge filtered high-quality paired reads into contigs. BLAST was used to align contigs to IMGT TRBV, TRBD and TRBJ reference genes, with CDR3 defined following IMGT. Highly expanded clones were defined as clonotypes with a frequency above 0.1%. Shannon entropy was used to measure repertoire diversity, and the Gini coefficient was used to measure V-J evenness. A clonotype found in more than one individual was treated as public. TCRdb trimmed public reads at Q25 via fastp, called clones via MiXCR and kept in-frame beta chains. Here each entry gathers all rows of one CDR3 protein and keeps the most common genes and DNA. V and J calls and clone size were set by TCRdb, not the authors. This sample has some 230,000 distinct CDR3 sequences in its table, and around 17% of those were observed once. The top ten constitute more than 20% of the sample.

The CDR3 covers 17 residues, taking in both the cysteine and the phenylalanine. The retained sequence is limited to the CDR3, 51 bases, with the frame set at the first base. CDR1 and CDR2 were assigned from the germline V gene as KGHDR and SFDVKD. V has 1 base trimmed and J has 4 bases trimmed; junction bases matching no gene number 7. The time point tag for this specimen amounts to: newly diagnosed GD, antithyroid drugs for less than 3 months. For both TCR sequencing and RNA sequencing, RNA was extracted from PBMCs in TRIzol. The diagnosis of Graves' disease followed American Thyroid Association guidelines. Recruitment of patients was carried out at an endocrinology department in Xi'an, China. Each patient gave approximately 9 milliliters of peripheral blood, collected in an EDTA anticoagulant tube. PBMCs were isolated by Ficoll Paque Plus density gradient separation without further T cell sorting. RNA quality was checked with an Agilent 2100 Bioanalyzer and agarose gel, and concentration with a NanoDrop 2000.

What the research found in general, with its limitations: Sequencing and analysis were limited to the TCR beta chain. Peripheral blood alone was examined, since thyroid tissue, which constituted the primary lesion, could not be accessed. Persistent disease showed preferential use of TRBV28, TRBJ1-2 and TRBJ2-5, whereas newly diagnosed disease favored TRBV20-1 and TRBJ2-1. Persistent Graves' disease patients showed lower TCR Shannon entropy and fewer highly expanded clones than newly diagnosed patients, suggesting clonal expansion. Patients with persistent disease shared more public clonotypes (fewer than 3,000) than newly diagnosed patients did (more than 900). The authors acknowledged the small sample size as a limitation that may reduce accuracy.

This TCR derives from a female donor with Graves disease. The input for sequencing was peripheral blood mononuclear cells (PBMCs), taken at new diagnosis, from a patient treated with antithyroid drugs. Recombination joined TRBV24-1 with TRBJ2-2; 8 nucleotides in the junction match TRBD2. DNA sequence: TGTGCCACCAGTGATTTCCGGGGGGGTGAGGGCACCGGGGAGCTGTTTTTT. Its protein is CATSDFRGGEGTGELFF.